This T cell receptor beta chain was identified in a study of blood T cell repertoires in COVID-19. About the study: Spain, Italy and the United States supplied samples that represented acute and convalescent COVID-19. The cDNA or gDNA used as material had been derived from T cells, B-cell-depleted T cells, or PBMCs.

Original data processing: Nucleated cell counts were estimated from reference gene primer amplification. Profiled with immunoSEQ multiplex PCR; TCRdb holds only in-frame clones, not every one. Clonal size and the V and J genes are those of that table, whereas D and trimming came from the DNA. The sample contains around 160,000 clones, over 85% of which appear only once. Seattle researchers signed up patients amid active infection and tracked them longitudinally. Germline assignment: CDR1 LGHNT and CDR2 FRNRAP. This CDR3 contains 18 residues. V lost 0 bases and J lost 0, with 17 bases in between. The rearrangement joins TRBV12-5 to TRBJ1-2; D is possibly TRBD1 (5 bases). This receptor was identified in a woman between 55 and 75 years old with COVID-19, enrolled during active disease. Specimen: peripheral blood. The CDR3 DNA sequence: TGTGCTAGTGGTTTGGTACTGGGCGGGACTTGGACTAACTATGGCTACACCTTC. It codes for CASGLVLGGTWTNYGYTF. The full variable domain, in which reference TRBV12-5 and TRBJ1-2 provide the parts outside the CDR3, is DARVTQTPRHKVTEMGQEVTMRCQPILGHNTVFWYRQTMMQGLELLAYFRNRAPLDDSGMPKDRFSAEMPDATLATLKIQPSEPRDSAVYFCASGLVLGGTWTNYGYTFGSGTRLTVV.